This T cell receptor beta chain was recovered during a study of T cells in Graves' hyperthyroidism and ophthalmopathy. This clonotype was counted at least ten times. The CDR3 regions of TCR beta were amplified from RNA transcripts. First-round RT-PCR of the TCR CDR3 relied on the HTBI primer set. MiXCR, applied by TCRdb to the multiplex PCR reads, yields one record per CDR3 protein. The repertoire holds about 610,000 distinct CDR3 sequences, with 46% as singletons. Germline V gene lookup returns CDR1 SGHVS and CDR2 FNYEAQ. The CDR3 length is 13 residues. V lost 2 bases to trimming and J lost 3 bases, with 7 bases between them.

This chain connects TRBV7-6 to TRBJ1-1, with D tentatively TRBD1 (5 bases). What was sequenced was peripheral blood or thyroid tissue (not recorded which). The clonotype was recovered from a woman between 18 and 29 years old with Graves' hyperthyroidism. CDR3 residues: CASSLQGHTEAFF. CDR3 in DNA: TGTGCCAGCAGCTTACAGGGCCACACTGAAGCTTTCTTT. Drawing the rest from reference TRBV7-6 and TRBJ1-1, the complete variable domain is GAGVSQSPRYKVTKRGQDVALRCDPISGHVSLYWYRQALGQGPEFLTYFNYEAQQDKSGLPNDRFSAERPEGSISTLTIQRTEQRDSAMYRCASSLQGHTEAFFGQGTRLTVV.